The 11 T cell receptor beta chains below come from one sample, sequenced in a study of beta chain features in type 1 diabetes. Every isolated RNA sample was fully reverse transcribed, so sequencing captured expressed TCRB transcripts. Generated by immunoSEQ multiplex PCR, the TCRdb table keeps only in-frame clones and is missing some. The sample records fewer than 200,000 clones, around 8.5% being singletons. The sample consisted of central memory CD4+ T cells from blood. These receptors were collected from a man younger than 35 in good health.

Only a few counts were recorded for this clone. This chain links TRBV5-1 with TRBJ1-6; D gene unclear. The CDR3 loop spans 16 amino acids. V lost 0 bases, J lost 9 bases, and 16 bases lay in between. CDR1 is SGHRS and CDR2 is YFSETQ in the germline V gene. As DNA, the CDR3 is TGCGCCAGCAGCTTGGGCACCGCCGGGTCGGGTTCACCCCTCCACTTT. It is translated as CASSLGTAGSGSPLHF.

The chain links TRBV5-4 to TRBJ2-4; the match to TRBD1 covers 7 bases. The CDR3 totals 17 residues. Germline trimming cut 4 bases from V and 4 bases from J; bases unmatched to any gene: 14. Per the germline V gene, CDR1 is SGHNT and CDR2 is YYREEE (reference sequence). The CDR3 here is CASSGAVTGASKNIQYF. CDR3 bases: TGTGCCAGCAGCGGGGCGGTTACAGGGGCTTCTAAAAACATTCAGTACTTC.

Only a few counts were recorded for this clone. V gene TRBV30 combines with J gene TRBJ1-2; 8 bases line up with TRBD1. The CDR3 extends over 14 amino acids. The trim removed 4 bases at V and 8 bases at J, leaving 12 bases unmatched. CDR1 is GTSNPN and CDR2 is SVGIG in the germline V gene (reference sequence). Written as DNA, the CDR3 is TGTGCCTGGACGAGACGGGACAGGTTAAGCGGCTACACCTTC. The encoded protein is CAWTRRDRLSGYTF.

This clone was seen many times. V and J are TRBV6-5 and TRBJ2-5; TRBD1 is a possible D gene (6 bases). Germline V lookup: CDR1 MNHEY, CDR2 SVGAGI. CDR3 size: 14 residues. Trimming removed 5 bases at V and 2 bases at J, with 12 bases between. In nucleotides, the CDR3 is TGTGCCAGCAGTCTCAGGGGATTACAAGAGACCCAGTACTTC. This gives the protein CASSLRGLQETQYF.

This clone was seen only a few times. The chain has TRBV6-4 and TRBJ1-5, with D uncertain. Trimming removed 4 bases from V and 7 bases from J, with 11 bases in between. Germline V lookup: CDR1 MRHNA, CDR2 SNTAGT. The CDR3 is 13 amino acids. The CDR3 loop reads CASSGEGGQPQHF. The DNA of the CDR3 is TGTGCCAGCAGTGGGGAAGGAGGACAGCCCCAGCATTTT.

The rearrangement links TRBV7-8 to TRBJ2-5; tentatively, D is TRBD2 (5 bases). Germline V gene sequence: CDR1 SGHVS, CDR2 FQNEAQ. V lost 3 bases, J lost 2 bases, and 13 bases lay in between. This CDR3 contains 15 residues. DNA of the CDR3: TGTGCCAGCAGCTTGTCCACTAGACCTCAAGAGACCCAGTACTTC. This gives the protein CASSLSTRPQETQYF.

The CDR3 loop is CASSRPGTGGRYGYTF. DNA for the CDR3: TGTGCCAGCTCACGCCCGGGGACAGGGGGCCGGTATGGCTACACCTTC. The rearrangement uses TRBV18 and TRBJ1-2; 12 bases align to TRBD1. The CDR3 length is 16 residues. V shed 4 bases, J shed 5 bases, and the junction held 8 bases outside the gene matches. Germline V gene data show CDR1 as KGHSH and CDR2 as LQKENI. The entire variable domain, with the rest obtained from reference TRBV18 and TRBJ1-2, is as follows: NAGVMQNPRHLVRRRGQEARLRCSPMKGHSHVYWYRQLPEEGLKFMVYLQKENIIDESGMPKERFSAEFPKEGPSILRIQQVVRGDSAAYFCASSRPGTGGRYGYTFGSGTRLTVV.

This clone was observed at least ten times. The rearrangement joins TRBV9 to TRBJ2-7; TRBD2 matches 12 bases. The CDR3 runs 16 residues. Trimming removed 2 bases from V and 2 bases from J; junction bases left unmatched: 5. Germline loops: CDR1 SGDLS, CDR2 YYNGEE. The CDR3 DNA reads as TGTGCCAGCAGCGTCCTAGCGGGAGGGCCCACCTACGAGCAGTACTTC. As protein: CASSVLAGGPTYEQYF.

Concerning this clone itself: The conserved closing phenylalanine or tryptophan is absent in this CDR3, likely reflecting a read error. The DNA is left out, because the CDR3 cannot be placed on it with certainty; the CDR3 is given as TCRdb lists it. This chain uses TRBV7-3 with TRBJ2-7; the DNA was not compared with TRBD2, the D call given in the table. The CDR3 adds up to 9 amino acids, both ends counted. Germline lookup yields CDR1 SGHTA and CDR2 FQGTGA. The CDR3 loop is CASSFSSRN.

This clone was seen a handful of times. In DNA form, the CDR3 reads TGTGCCAGCAGTGCAGGGGGCCGGAACACTGAAGCTTTCTTT. This codes for CASSAGGRNTEAFF. The rearrangement links TRBV6-1 to TRBJ1-1, with 8 bases identical to TRBD1. This CDR3 contains 14 residues. Germline trimming cut 4 bases from V and 1 base from J; bases unmatched to any gene: 2. Germline V gene data show CDR1 as MNHNS and CDR2 as SASEGT.

The chain combines TRBV19 with TRBJ2-1, with 7 bases matching TRBD2. Unmatched junction bases numbered 11, after V lost 4 bases and J lost 5 bases. The CDR3 extends over 16 amino acids. The V gene's germline CDR1 is LNHDA and CDR2 SQIVND (reference sequence). This chain's CDR3 is CASSTPGLSANNEQFF. In DNA form, the CDR3 reads TGTGCCAGTAGTACCCCGGGACTAAGCGCGAACAATGAGCAGTTCTTC.